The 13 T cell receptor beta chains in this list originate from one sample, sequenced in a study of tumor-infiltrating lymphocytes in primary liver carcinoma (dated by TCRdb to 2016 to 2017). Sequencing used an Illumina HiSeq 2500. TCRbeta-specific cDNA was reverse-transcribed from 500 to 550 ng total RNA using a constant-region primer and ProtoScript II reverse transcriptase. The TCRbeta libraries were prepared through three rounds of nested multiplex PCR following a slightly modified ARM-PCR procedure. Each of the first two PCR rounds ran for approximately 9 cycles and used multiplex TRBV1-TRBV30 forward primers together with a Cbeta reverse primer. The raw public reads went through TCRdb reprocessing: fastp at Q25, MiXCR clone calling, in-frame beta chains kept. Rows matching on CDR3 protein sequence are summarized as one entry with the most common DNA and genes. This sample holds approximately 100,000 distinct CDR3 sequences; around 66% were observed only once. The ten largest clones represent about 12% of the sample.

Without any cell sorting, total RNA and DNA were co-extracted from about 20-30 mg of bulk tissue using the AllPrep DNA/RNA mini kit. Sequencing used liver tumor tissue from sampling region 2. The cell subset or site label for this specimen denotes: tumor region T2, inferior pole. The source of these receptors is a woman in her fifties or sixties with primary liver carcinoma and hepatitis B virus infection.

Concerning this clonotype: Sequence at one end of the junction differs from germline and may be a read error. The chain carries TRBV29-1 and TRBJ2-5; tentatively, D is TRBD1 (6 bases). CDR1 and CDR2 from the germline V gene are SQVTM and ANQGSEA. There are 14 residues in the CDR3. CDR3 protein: CSVKGTHYQEIQYF. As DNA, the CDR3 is TGCAGCGTTAAGGGGACACATTACCAAGAGATCCAGTACTTC.

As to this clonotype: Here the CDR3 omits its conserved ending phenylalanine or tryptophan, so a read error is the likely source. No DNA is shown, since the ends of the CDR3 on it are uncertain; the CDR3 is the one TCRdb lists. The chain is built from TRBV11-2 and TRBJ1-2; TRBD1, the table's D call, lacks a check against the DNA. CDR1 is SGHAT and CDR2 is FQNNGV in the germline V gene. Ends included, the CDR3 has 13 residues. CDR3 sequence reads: CAGSLDQGTEYAS.

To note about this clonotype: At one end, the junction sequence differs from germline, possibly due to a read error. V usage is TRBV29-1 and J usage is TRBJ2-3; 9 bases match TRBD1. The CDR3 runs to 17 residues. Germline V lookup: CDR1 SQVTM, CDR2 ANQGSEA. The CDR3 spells CSVDGPGQGTSTDTQYF. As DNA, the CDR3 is TGTAGTGTTGACGGGCCGGGACAGGGAACAAGCACAGATACGCAGTATTTT.

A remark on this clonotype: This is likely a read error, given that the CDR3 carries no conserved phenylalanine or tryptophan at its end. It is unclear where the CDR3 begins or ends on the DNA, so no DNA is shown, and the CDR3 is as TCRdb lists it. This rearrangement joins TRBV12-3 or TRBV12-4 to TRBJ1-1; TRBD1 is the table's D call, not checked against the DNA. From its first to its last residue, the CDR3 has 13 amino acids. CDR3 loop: CASSLGQGAMAFL.

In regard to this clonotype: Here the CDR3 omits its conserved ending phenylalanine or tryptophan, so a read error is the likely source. The CDR3 loop is CNVALGTSGYEQYL. CDR3 in DNA: TGCAACGTTGCCCTAGGGACTAGCGGGTACGAGCAGTACTTA. V and J are TRBV29-1 and TRBJ2-7, with TRBD2 matching 12 bases. This CDR3 has 14 amino acids. The germline gives CDR1 SQVTM, CDR2 ANQGSEA.

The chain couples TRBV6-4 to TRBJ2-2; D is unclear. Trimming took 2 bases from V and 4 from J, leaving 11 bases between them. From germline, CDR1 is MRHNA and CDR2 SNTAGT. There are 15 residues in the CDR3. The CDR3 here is CASSDRDGVTGELFF. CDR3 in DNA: TGTGCCAGCAGTGACAGGGATGGTGTCACCGGGGAGCTGTTTTTT.

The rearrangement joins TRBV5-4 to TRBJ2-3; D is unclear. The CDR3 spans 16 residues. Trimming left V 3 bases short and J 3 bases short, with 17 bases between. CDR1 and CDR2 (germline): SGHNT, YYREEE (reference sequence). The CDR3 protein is CASSSVRVDGTDTQYF. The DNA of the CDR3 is TGTGCCAGCAGCTCAGTTAGAGTGGACGGGACAGATACGCAGTATTTT.

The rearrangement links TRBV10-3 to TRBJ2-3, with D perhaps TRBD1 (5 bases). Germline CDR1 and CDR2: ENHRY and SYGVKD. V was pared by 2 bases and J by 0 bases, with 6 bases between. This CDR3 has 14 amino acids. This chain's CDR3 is CAISERGSTDTQYF. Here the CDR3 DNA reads TGTGCCATCAGTGAGAGGGGAAGCACAGATACGCAGTATTTT.

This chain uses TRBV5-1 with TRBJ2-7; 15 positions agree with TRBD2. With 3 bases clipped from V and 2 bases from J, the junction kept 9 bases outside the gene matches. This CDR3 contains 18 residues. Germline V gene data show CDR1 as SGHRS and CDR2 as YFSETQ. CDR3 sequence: CASSSRARTSGRAYEQYF. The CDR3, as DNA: TGCGCCAGCAGCTCGAGGGCCCGGACTAGCGGGAGGGCCTACGAGCAGTACTTC.

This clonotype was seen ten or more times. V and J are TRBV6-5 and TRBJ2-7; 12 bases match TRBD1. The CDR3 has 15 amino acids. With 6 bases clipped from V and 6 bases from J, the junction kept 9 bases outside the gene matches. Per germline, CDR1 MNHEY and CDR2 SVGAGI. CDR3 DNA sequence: TGTGCCAGCAGGTTCACCGGGACAGGGGGCTTCGAGCAGTACTTC. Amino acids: CASRFTGTGGFEQYF.

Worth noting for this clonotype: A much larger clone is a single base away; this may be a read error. The CDR3 here is CASSYFVDTRYF. The CDR3, as DNA: TGTGCCAGCAGCTATTTTGTAGATACGCGGTATTTT. J is TRBJ2-3 and V is TRBV7-9; D is ambiguous. CDR1 is SEHNR, CDR2 FQNEAQ, per germline (reference sequence). This CDR3 is built from 12 residues.

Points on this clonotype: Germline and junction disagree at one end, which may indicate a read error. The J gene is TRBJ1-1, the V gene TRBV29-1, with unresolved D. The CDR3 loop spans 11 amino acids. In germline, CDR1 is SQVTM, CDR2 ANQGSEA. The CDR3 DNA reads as TGCAACGTTGTCCCAGAGGCTAGTGCTTTCTTT. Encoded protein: CNVVPEASAFF. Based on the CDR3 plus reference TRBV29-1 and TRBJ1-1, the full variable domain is SAVISQKPSRDICQRGTSLTIQCQVDSQVTMMFWYRQQPGQSLTLIATANQGSEATYESGFVIDKFPISRPNLTFSTLTVSNMSPEDSSIYLCNVVPEASAFFGQGTRLTVV.

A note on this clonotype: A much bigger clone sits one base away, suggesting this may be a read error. The CDR3 loop is CASPSTGGRAFDYNEQFF. CDR3 DNA sequence: TGTGCCAGCCCCTCTACGGGCGGGAGGGCCTTTGATTACAATGAGCAGTTCTTC. This chain uses TRBV28 with TRBJ2-1; 9 nucleotides line up with TRBD2. The germline V gene has CDR1 MDHEN and CDR2 SYDVKM. CDR3 size: 18 residues. V shed 8 bases and J 4 bases; nucleotides not matched to a gene: 18.